This T cell receptor (beta chain) was retrieved from a study of Ad26.COV2.S vaccination and SARS-CoV-2 variants. Per the germline V gene, CDR1 is SNHLY and CDR2 is FYNNEI. CDR3 length: 16 residues. Deletions cut 8 bases from V and 2 bases from J, with 19 bases between. Treatment of the sample: some 19 received Ad26.COV2.S at low or high dose, single or two shots; five or six received placebo; per-sample allocation not given. Specimen acquisition occurred on day 63 following the initial vaccine or placebo injection. Method: immunoSEQ multiplex PCR; TCRdb's copy keeps in-frame clones and lacks some. The sample has approximately 350,000 clones, about 80% seen once.

This specimen consisted of peripheral blood, obtained in a trial of Ad26.COV2.S vaccine versus placebo. The gene calls are TRBV2 and TRBJ1-5, with D possibly being TRBD1 (5 bases). This sequence originates from a person between 18 and 60 years old who received the Ad26.COV2.S COVID-19 vaccine or a placebo. The CDR3 region has the DNA TGTGCCAGCGGTCACCGGAGGGACCAGGGCAATCAGCCCCAGCATTTT. Translated, it gives CASGHRRDQGNQPQHF.